The clone carrying this TCR beta chain has just one count. The data derive from a study of CD8+ T cells in alopecia areata. Study at large: Scoring of severity for treated patients was based on percentage of affected scalp area.

As for treatment: oral pan-JAK inhibitor, 5-10 mg twice daily. Germline CDR1 reads MDHEN; CDR2 reads SYDVKM. The CDR3 is 16 amino acids. V shed 4 bases, J shed 1 base, and the junction held 9 bases outside the gene matches. Sequencing templates came from extracted RNA that was reverse transcribed into cDNA. Profiling relied on immunoSEQ multiplex PCR, and the TCRdb table lists in-frame clones only, not all of them. The sample holds approximately 190,000 clones, 55% to 75% seen once. This chain links TRBV28 with TRBJ2-5, with TRBD2 matching over 7 bases. The specimen was CD4+ T cells sorted from blood, collected at week 24, from a patient treated with tofacitinib. This clonotype was obtained from a human donor with alopecia areata. CDR3 bases: TGTGCCAGCAGTTCGCCGGCTAGCGGAACCCAAGAGACCCAGTACTTC. Translation gives CASSSPASGTQETQYF. Drawing the rest from reference TRBV28 and TRBJ2-5, the complete variable domain is DVKVTQSSRYLVKRTGEKVFLECVQDMDHENMFWYRQDPGLGLRLIYFSYDVKMKEKGDIPEGYSVSREKKERFSLILESASTNQTSMYLCASSSPASGTQETQYFGPGTRLLVL.